The sequence of this T cell receptor (beta chain) was determined in a study of neurological immune-mediated disorders. V was cut by 7 bases and J by 4 bases, with 16 bases left in between. Germline values: CDR1 MNHEY, CDR2 SMNVEV (reference sequence). The CDR3 runs to 14 residues. TCRdb reprocessed the 5' RACE reads with MiXCR, giving one entry per CDR3 protein. Among approximately 58,000 distinct CDR3 sequences listed, about an eighth were seen once. At least ten counts were recorded for this clonotype. Input material: PBMCs. The genes are TRBV27 and TRBJ1-2; TRBD1 might be the D (5 bases). The TCR sequence derives from a man aged 55-75 years in good health. The CDR3 DNA is TGTGCCAGCAAGAGGGGAGGGTCGGGCTATGGCTACACCTTC. Protein: CASKRGGSGYGYTF.